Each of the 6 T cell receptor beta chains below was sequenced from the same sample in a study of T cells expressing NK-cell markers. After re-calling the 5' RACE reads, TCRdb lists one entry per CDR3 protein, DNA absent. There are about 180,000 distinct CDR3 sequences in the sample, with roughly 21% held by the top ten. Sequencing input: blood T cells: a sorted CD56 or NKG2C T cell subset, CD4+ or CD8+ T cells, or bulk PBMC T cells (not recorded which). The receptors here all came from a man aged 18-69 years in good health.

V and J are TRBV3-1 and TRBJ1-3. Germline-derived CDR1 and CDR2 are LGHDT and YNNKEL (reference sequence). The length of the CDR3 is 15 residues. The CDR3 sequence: CASSQDRISGNTIYF.

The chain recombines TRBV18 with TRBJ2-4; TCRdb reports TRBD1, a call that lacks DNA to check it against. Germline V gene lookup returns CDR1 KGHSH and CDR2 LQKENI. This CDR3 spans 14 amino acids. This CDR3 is CASSPVTGGDIQYF.

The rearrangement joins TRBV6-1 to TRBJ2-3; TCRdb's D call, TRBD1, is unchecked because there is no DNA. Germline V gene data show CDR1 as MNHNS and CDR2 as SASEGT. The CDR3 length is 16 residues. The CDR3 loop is CASTSLATGGADTQYF.

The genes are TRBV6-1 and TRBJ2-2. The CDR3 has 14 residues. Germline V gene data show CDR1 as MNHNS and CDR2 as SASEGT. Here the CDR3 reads CASSDKEIPGELFF.

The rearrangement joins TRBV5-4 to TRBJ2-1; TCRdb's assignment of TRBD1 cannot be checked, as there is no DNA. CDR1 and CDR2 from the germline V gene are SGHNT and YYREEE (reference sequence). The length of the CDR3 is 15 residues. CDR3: CASSLVLAPGQEQFF.

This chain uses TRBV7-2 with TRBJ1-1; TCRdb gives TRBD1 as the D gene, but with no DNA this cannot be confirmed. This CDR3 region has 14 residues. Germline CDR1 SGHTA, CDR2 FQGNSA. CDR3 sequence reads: CASSFGGVNTEAFF. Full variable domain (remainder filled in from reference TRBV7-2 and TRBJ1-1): GAGVSQSPSNKVTEKGKDVELRCDPISGHTALYWYRQSLGQGLEFLIYFQGNSAPDKSGLPSDRFSAERTGGSVSTLTIQRTQQEDSAVYLCASSFGGVNTEAFFGQGTRLTVV.